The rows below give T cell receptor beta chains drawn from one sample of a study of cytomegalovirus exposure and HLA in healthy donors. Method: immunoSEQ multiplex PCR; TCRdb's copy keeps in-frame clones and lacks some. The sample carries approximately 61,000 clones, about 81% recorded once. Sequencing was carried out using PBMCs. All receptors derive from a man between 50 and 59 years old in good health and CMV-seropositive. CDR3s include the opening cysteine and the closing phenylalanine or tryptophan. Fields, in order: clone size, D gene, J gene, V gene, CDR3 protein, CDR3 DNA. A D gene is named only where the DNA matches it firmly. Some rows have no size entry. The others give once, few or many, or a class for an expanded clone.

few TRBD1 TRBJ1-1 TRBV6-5 CASSTGQGAAFF TGTGCCAGCAGTACCGGACAGGGGGCAGCTTTCTTT
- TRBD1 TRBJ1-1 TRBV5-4 CASSLQGVAEAFF TGTGCCAGCAGCTTACAGGGGGTGGCTGAAGCTTTCTTT
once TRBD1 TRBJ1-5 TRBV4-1 CASSQDSGQGNKPQHF TGCGCCAGCAGCCAAGATAGCGGACAGGGAAATAAGCCCCAGCATTTT
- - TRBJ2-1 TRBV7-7 CASSFFSGSQNEQFF TGTGCCAGCAGCTTTTTCAGCGGGTCGCAAAATGAGCAGTTCTTC
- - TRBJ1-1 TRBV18 CASSSDSLNTEAFF TGTGCCAGCTCGAGCGACAGCTTGAACACTGAAGCTTTCTTT
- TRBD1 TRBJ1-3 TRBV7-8 CASSHTGTGVRNTIYF TGTGCCAGCAGCCACACCGGGACAGGGGTTAGAAACACCATATATTTT
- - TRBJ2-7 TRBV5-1 CASSLDRLQSYEQYF TGCGCCAGCAGCTTGGACAGGCTCCAGTCCTACGAGCAGTACTTC
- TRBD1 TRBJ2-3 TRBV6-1 CASPQGAGNTQYF TGTGCCAGCCCCCAGGGGGCGGGAAATACGCAGTATTTT
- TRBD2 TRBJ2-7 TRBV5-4 CASHSRAGTYEQYF TGTGCCAGCCATTCCCGAGCGGGGACCTACGAGCAGTACTTC
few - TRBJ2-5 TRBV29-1 CIGSDPETQYF TGCATCGGTAGCGACCCAGAGACCCAGTACTTC
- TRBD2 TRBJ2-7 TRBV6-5 CASSDGRSREQYF TGTGCCAGCAGTGACGGGAGGTCGCGGGAGCAGTACTTC
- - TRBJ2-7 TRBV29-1 CSVSGSGLREQYF TGCAGCGTATCGGGATCAGGACTAAGGGAGCAGTACTTC
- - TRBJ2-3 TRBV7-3 CASSLNPLSSGRRTDTQYF TGTGCCAGCAGCTTAAACCCTTTATCTTCAGGGCGACGCACAGATACGCAGTATTTT
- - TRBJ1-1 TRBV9 CASSVDRNTEAFF TGTGCCAGCAGCGTCGACAGGAACACTGAAGCTTTCTTT
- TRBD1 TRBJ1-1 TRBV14 CASSQEPGTGGDLNTEAFF TGTGCCAGCAGCCAAGAACCCGGGACAGGGGGCGACCTGAACACTGAAGCTTTCTTT
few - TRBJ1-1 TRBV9 CASSVRDKNTEAFF TGTGCCAGCAGCGTGAGGGACAAGAACACTGAAGCTTTCTTT
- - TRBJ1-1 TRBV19 CASSIRRAGFTEAFF TGTGCCAGTAGTATTCGTAGGGCAGGGTTCACTGAAGCTTTCTTT
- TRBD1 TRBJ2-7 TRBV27 CASSGDRGLDEQYF TGTGCCAGCAGTGGGGACAGGGGTTTGGACGAGCAGTACTTC
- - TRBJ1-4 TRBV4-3 CASSQGVQELNEKLFF TGCGCCAGCAGCCAAGGGGTACAGGAGCTTAATGAAAAACTGTTTTTT
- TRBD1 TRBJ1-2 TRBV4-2 CASATTGADYGYTF TGTGCCAGCGCGACGACAGGGGCAGACTATGGCTACACCTTC
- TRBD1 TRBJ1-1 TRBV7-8 CASGGTGGLYLETEAFF TGTGCCAGCGGAGGGACAGGGGGCCTCTATCTGGAGACTGAAGCTTTCTTT
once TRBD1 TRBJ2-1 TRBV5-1 CASRRGQGGGEQFF TGCGCCAGCAGACGGGGACAGGGAGGTGGTGAGCAGTTCTTC
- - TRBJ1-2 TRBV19 CASSTRRWGGYTF TGTGCCAGTAGTACCCGGAGGTGGGGAGGCTACACCTTC
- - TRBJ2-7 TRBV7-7 CASSLRRGPNYEQYF TGTGCTAGCAGCTTAAGGCGGGGACCGAACTACGAGCAGTACTTC
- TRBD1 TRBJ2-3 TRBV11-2 CASSLNRGLTDTQYF TGTGCCAGCAGCTTGAACAGGGGGCTCACAGATACGCAGTATTTT
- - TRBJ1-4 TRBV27 CASSFRGHPRATNEKLFF TGTGCCAGCAGTTTCAGGGGACACCCTAGAGCAACTAATGAAAAACTGTTTTTT